This TCR beta chain originates from a study of CD8 T cells in Susac syndrome. The authors carried out high-throughput sequencing of TCR beta. They applied it to CD8+ and CD4+ T cells obtained from blood. CDR3 length: 14 amino acids. Germline values: CDR1 SGHVS, CDR2 FQNEAQ. Trimming took off 5 bases at V and 6 bases at J, with 14 bases between the two ends. The RNA, roughly 0.45 to 1 ug, was put through reverse transcription using random hexamers. immunoSEQ multiplex PCR amplified TCR beta CDR3 across 54 Vbeta, 13 Jbeta. TCRdb analysed the immunoSEQ multiplex PCR reads with MiXCR anew, one entry per CDR3 protein. Seen here are roughly 130,000 distinct CDR3 sequences, roughly 94% observed once, and the top ten hold about 0.13%.

The genes are TRBV7-8 and TRBJ2-1; D not resolved. The sequencing input was CD4+ T cells from PBMCs. This TCR was sampled from a human donor with multiple sclerosis. CDR3 bases: TGTGCCAGCAGCCAAGAGCGAAGATCCAATGAGCAGTTCTTC. This encodes CASSQERRSNEQFF.